The 21 T cell receptor beta chains in this list originate from one sample, sequenced in a study of regulatory T cells in long-lasting Graves disease. Time point in this sample: newly diagnosed GD, antithyroid drugs for less than 3 months. Following extraction of RNA from PBMCs, that RNA was used to make the TCR library. In building TCR beta libraries, iRepertoire HTBI primers were used together with Arm-PCR of CDR3 regions. One entry per CDR3 protein, called by TCRdb with MiXCR from the multiplex PCR reads. The sample lists almost 450,000 distinct CDR3 sequences, 15% to 20% occurring once. The same specimen was also included in a second study, on T cells in Graves' hyperthyroidism and ophthalmopathy.

Source: peripheral blood mononuclear cells (PBMCs), taken at new diagnosis, from a patient treated with antithyroid drugs. These receptors were collected from a woman aged 25 to 45 with Graves disease.

At least ten counts were recorded for this clonotype. This chain uses TRBV28 with TRBJ2-7, with D perhaps TRBD1 (5 bases). Germline lookup yields CDR1 MDHEN and CDR2 SYDVKM. This CDR3 spans 14 amino acids. Trimming pared 3 bases from V and 5 bases from J, leaving 14 bases between. In nucleotides, the CDR3 is TGTGCCAGCAGTTTTTGGGGCCAAGTCGACGAGCAGTACTTC. It yields the protein CASSFWGQVDEQYF.

This clonotype was counted a few times. The CDR3 is CASSRGLTEYNEQFF. The CDR3 DNA sequence: TGTGCCAGCAGCCGTGGACTAACGGAGTACAATGAGCAGTTCTTC. The chain has TRBV7-3 and TRBJ2-1; D might be TRBD2 (6 bases). Germline lookup yields CDR1 SGHTA and CDR2 FQGTGA. V lost 5 bases and J lost 4, with 15 bases in between. The CDR3 contains 15 residues.

The chain combines TRBV5-6 with TRBJ2-1; possible D gene TRBD2, 6 bases. This CDR3 is 13 amino acids long. With 0 bases removed from V and 13 bases from J, the gap between germline ends came to 14 bases. The germline CDR1 and CDR2 sequences are SGHDT and YYEEEE. The CDR3 loop is CASSLAREAVQFF. CDR3 coding DNA: TGTGCCAGCAGCTTGGCGAGGGAGGCTGTCCAGTTCTTC. The entire variable domain, with the rest obtained from reference TRBV5-6 and TRBJ2-1, is as follows: DAGVTQSPTHLIKTRGQQVTLRCSPKSGHDTVSWYQQALGQGPQFIFQYYEEEERQRGNFPDRFSGHQFPNYSSELNVNALLLGDSALYLCASSLAREAVQFFGPGTRLTVL.

This clonotype was seen at least ten times. The V call is TRBV7-3, the J call TRBJ1-2; D might be TRBD1 (5 bases). The germline V gene encodes CDR1 SGHTA and CDR2 FQGTGA. V shed 5 bases and J shed 8 bases, with 18 bases lying between them. The CDR3 is 14 residues long. The CDR3 DNA reads TGTGCCAGCAGCGCAACCAGGGAGATGGAGGGCTACACCTTC. This codes for CASSATREMEGYTF.

This clonotype was seen ten or more times. The J gene is TRBJ2-2, the V gene TRBV28, with D possibly being TRBD1 (5 bases). Germline V gene lookup returns CDR1 MDHEN and CDR2 SYDVKM. This CDR3 has 16 residues. V was pared by 5 bases and J by 6 bases, with 19 bases between. CDR3 amino acids: CASSNPVRVFSGELFF. DNA of the CDR3: TGTGCCAGCAGTAACCCGGTCAGGGTATTCTCCGGGGAGCTGTTTTTT.

On this clonotype: Just one base apart from a much larger clone, this may be a read error. This chain connects TRBV6-1 to TRBJ2-7; 7 nucleotides line up with TRBD1. Germline CDR1 MNHNS, CDR2 SASEGT. With 11 bases clipped from V and 3 bases from J, the junction kept 10 bases outside the gene matches. The length of the CDR3 is 13 residues. CDR3 bases: TGTGCCGTGGCAGGGGGTCTCTACTACGAGCAGTACTTC. Translated: CAVAGGLYYEQYF.

This clonotype was seen repeatedly, ten times or more. The V and J genes are TRBV28 and TRBJ2-1; 10 bases match TRBD2. After removal of 5 bases from V and 6 bases from J, the junction contained 7 bases not matched to a gene. The CDR3 length is 15 residues. CDR1 is MDHEN and CDR2 is SYDVKM in the germline V gene. The CDR3 sequence: CASSLTSGFFNEQFF. DNA of the CDR3: TGTGCCAGCAGTCTGACTAGCGGGTTCTTCAATGAGCAGTTCTTC. The full variable domain, in which reference TRBV28 and TRBJ2-1 provide the parts outside the CDR3, is DVKVTQSSRYLVKRTGEKVFLECVQDMDHENMFWYRQDPGLGLRLIYFSYDVKMKEKGDIPEGYSVSREKKERFSLILESASTNQTSMYLCASSLTSGFFNEQFFGPGTRLTVL.

The chain uses TRBV27 and TRBJ2-7; tentatively, D is TRBD2 (5 bases). The V end lost 6 bases, the J end lost 6 bases, and 9 bases lay between the germline ends. The CDR3 is 11 residues long. CDR1 MNHEY and CDR2 SMNVEV come from the germline V gene (reference sequence). CDR3 nucleotides: TGTGCCAGCAGGAGAGGGCTCGAGCAGTACTTC. This sequence encodes CASRRGLEQYF.

This clonotype was detected a few times. The J gene is TRBJ1-1, the V gene TRBV6-2 or TRBV6-3; possibly TRBD1 for D (6 bases). V shed 4 bases and J shed 2 bases, with 11 bases lying between them. The germline gives CDR1 MNHEY, CDR2 SVGEGT. The length of the CDR3 is 14 residues. The CDR3 protein is CASSCNRVNTEAFF. The CDR3 coding sequence is TGTGCCAGCAGTTGCAACAGGGTAAACACTGAAGCTTTCTTT.

In its sample, this clonotype was seen a few times. This rearrangement joins TRBV5-1 to TRBJ2-6; D possibly matches TRBD1 or TRBD2 (5 bases each). V was trimmed by 3 bases and J by 1 base, leaving 11 bases between them. The CDR3 runs to 16 residues. CDR1 is SGHRS and CDR2 is YFSETQ in the germline V gene. CDR3 sequence reads: CASSYRGTSGANVLTF. Written as DNA, the CDR3 is TGCGCCAGCAGCTACCGAGGGACGTCTGGGGCCAACGTCCTGACTTTC.

This clonotype was recorded many times. This chain joins TRBV20-1 and TRBJ1-6; 10 bases fit TRBD1. The germline V gene has CDR1 DFQATT and CDR2 SNEGSKA (reference sequence). The CDR3 is made up of 18 amino acids. J lost 10 bases, V lost 0 bases, and 15 bases had no gene match. CDR3: CSARDPTGQGNSRSPLHF. The CDR3 DNA sequence: TGCAGTGCTAGAGATCCCACGGGACAGGGGAATTCGAGATCACCCCTCCACTTT.

This clonotype was seen many times. The chain employs TRBV20-1 and TRBJ2-5, with D perhaps assigned TRBD1 or TRBD2 (5 bases each). The CDR3 covers 13 residues. Trimming pared 5 bases from V and 3 bases from J, leaving 13 bases between. From germline, CDR1 is DFQATT and CDR2 SNEGSKA (reference sequence). This CDR3 is CSASPGPKETQYF. CDR3 DNA sequence: TGCAGTGCTTCACCGGGACCAAAAGAGACCCAGTACTTC.

The sample holds many counts of this clonotype. The V gene is TRBV6-2 or TRBV6-3, the J gene TRBJ2-5; D ambiguous. Germline CDR1 reads MNHEY; CDR2 reads SVGEGT. This CDR3 spans 15 amino acids. The V gene lost 6 bases and the J gene lost 1 base, with 15 bases spanning the gap. DNA of the CDR3: TGTGCCAGCAGGCCCGTCGACACTTTCCAAGAGACCCAGTACTTC. This encodes CASRPVDTFQETQYF.

In its sample, this clonotype was seen once. The rearrangement links TRBV2 to TRBJ2-2, with 11 positions matching TRBD1. Germline trimming cut 5 bases from V and 7 bases from J; bases unmatched to any gene: 6. This CDR3 has 15 residues. The germline CDR1 and CDR2 sequences are SNHLY and FYNNEI. CDR3 in amino acids: CASSPRTGGIGELFF. The CDR3 DNA reads as TGTGCCAGCAGTCCAAGGACAGGGGGCATCGGGGAGCTGTTTTTT.

This sequence joins TRBV7-2 and TRBJ2-2; the D is unclear. The V gene lost 5 bases and the J gene lost 6 bases, with 16 bases spanning the gap. CDR1 SGHTA and CDR2 FQGNSA come from the germline V gene. This CDR3 has 15 amino acids. CDR3 in DNA: TGTGCCAGCAGCGCCGGTCTGCCCCTTCCCGGGGAGCTGTTTTTT. Translated, it gives CASSAGLPLPGELFF.

This clonotype was seen a handful of times. The chain links TRBV29-1 to TRBJ2-5; 9 nucleotides align to TRBD1. The CDR3 totals 15 residues. V lost 0 bases to trimming and J lost 4 bases; unmatched junction nucleotides: 6. CDR1 is SQVTM, CDR2 ANQGSEA, per germline. CDR3 amino acids: CSVEDRDRARETQYF. The CDR3 nucleotides are TGCAGCGTTGAAGATCGGGACAGGGCGAGAGAGACCCAGTACTTC. Variable domain in full (rest from reference TRBV29-1 and TRBJ2-5): SAVISQKPSRDICQRGTSLTIQCQVDSQVTMMFWYRQQPGQSLTLIATANQGSEATYESGFVIDKFPISRPNLTFSTLTVSNMSPEDSSIYLCSVEDRDRARETQYFGPGTRLLVL.

This clonotype came up a few times. This chain uses TRBV6-1 with TRBJ1-5; 7 bases are shared with TRBD1. Germline lookup yields CDR1 MNHNS and CDR2 SASEGT. This CDR3 region has 15 residues. Unmatched junction bases numbered 6, after V lost 6 bases and J lost 1 base. CDR3 protein: CASRTDRDSNQPQHF. The CDR3 nucleotides are TGTGCCAGCAGAACTGACAGGGACAGCAATCAGCCCCAGCATTTT.

This clonotype was seen a few times. V is TRBV10-3 and J is TRBJ2-2, with 7 bases that match TRBD1. Trimming at V came to 5 bases and at J to 0 bases, leaving 6 bases not matched to a gene. Germline V lookup: CDR1 ENHRY, CDR2 SYGVKD. This CDR3 comprises 16 residues. CDR3 DNA: TGTGCCATCAGTTCCGGGACAGTTTCGAACACCGGGGAGCTGTTTTTT. It is translated as CAISSGTVSNTGELFF.

This clonotype was detected ten times or more. The chain carries TRBV11-3 and TRBJ2-2; 8 bases map to TRBD2. The V gene end was trimmed by 3 bases and the J gene end by 5 bases; junction bases not matched to a gene: 5. Germline-derived CDR1 and CDR2 are SGHNT and YENEEA. The CDR3 contains 15 residues. Here the CDR3 reads CASSFGTRGTGELFF. In nucleotides, the CDR3 is TGTGCCAGCAGCTTCGGGACTAGGGGGACCGGGGAGCTGTTTTTT.

The V and J genes are TRBV5-6 and TRBJ2-3, with D possibly being TRBD1 (6 bases). The CDR3 runs to 12 residues. CDR1 and CDR2 from the germline V gene are SGHDT and YYEEEE. Trimming left V 8 bases short and J 2 bases short, with 9 bases between. Here the CDR3 DNA reads TGTGCCAGAAGGACAGACACAGATACGCAGTATTTT. Its protein product is CARRTDTDTQYF.

The table lists this clonotype with a few counts. V is TRBV30 and J is TRBJ1-2; 7 nucleotides agree with TRBD1. With 0 bases clipped from V and 1 base from J, the junction kept 17 bases outside the gene matches. CDR3 length: 19 amino acids. Germline assignment: CDR1 GTSNPN and CDR2 SVGIG (reference sequence). The CDR3 nucleotides read TGTGCCTGGAGTGTACGGCGTAGGATACAGGGGCCTTATAACTATGGCTACACCTTC. Protein product: CAWSVRRRIQGPYNYGYTF.